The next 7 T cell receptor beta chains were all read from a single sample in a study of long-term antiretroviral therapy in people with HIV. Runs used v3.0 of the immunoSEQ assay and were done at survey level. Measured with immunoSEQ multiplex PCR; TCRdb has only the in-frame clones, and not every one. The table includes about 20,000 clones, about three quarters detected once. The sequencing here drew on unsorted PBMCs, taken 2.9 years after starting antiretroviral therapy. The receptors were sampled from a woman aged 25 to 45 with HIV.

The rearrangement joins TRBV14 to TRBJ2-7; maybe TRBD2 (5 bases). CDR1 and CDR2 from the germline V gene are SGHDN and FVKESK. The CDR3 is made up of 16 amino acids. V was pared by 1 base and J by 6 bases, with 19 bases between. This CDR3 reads CASSQGMWELAGEQYF. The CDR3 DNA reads TGTGCCAGCAGCCAAGGCATGTGGGAGCTGGCGGGCGAGCAGTACTTC.

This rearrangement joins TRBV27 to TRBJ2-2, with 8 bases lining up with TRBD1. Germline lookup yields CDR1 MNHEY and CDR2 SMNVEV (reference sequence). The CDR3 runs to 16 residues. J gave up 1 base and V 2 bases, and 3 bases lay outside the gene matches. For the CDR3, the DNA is TGTGCCAGCAGTTTAGTCGGACAGGGGAACACCGGGGAGCTGTTTTTT. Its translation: CASSLVGQGNTGELFF.

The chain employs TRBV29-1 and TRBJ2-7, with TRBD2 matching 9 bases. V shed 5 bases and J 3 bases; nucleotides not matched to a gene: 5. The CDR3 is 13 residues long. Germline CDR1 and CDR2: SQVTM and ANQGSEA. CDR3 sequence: CSVSGGRIYEQYF. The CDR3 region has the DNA TGCAGCGTTAGCGGGGGGCGGATCTACGAGCAGTACTTC.

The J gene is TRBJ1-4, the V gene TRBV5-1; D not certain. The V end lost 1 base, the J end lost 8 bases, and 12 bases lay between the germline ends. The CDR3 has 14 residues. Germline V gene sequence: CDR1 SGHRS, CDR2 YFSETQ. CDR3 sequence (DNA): TGCGCCAGCAGCTTGACAGTGGGTAACGAAAAACTGTTTTTT. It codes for CASSLTVGNEKLFF.

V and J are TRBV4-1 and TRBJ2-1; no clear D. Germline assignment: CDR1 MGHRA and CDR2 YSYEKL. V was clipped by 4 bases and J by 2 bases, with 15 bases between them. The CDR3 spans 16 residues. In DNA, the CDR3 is TGCGCCAGCAGCCCCGCGCCCCTCATTCCCTACAATGAGCAGTTCTTC. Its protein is CASSPAPLIPYNEQFF.

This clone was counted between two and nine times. CDR3 region: CASSQDLHQRGYTF. DNA of the CDR3: TGTGCCAGCAGCCAAGACCTACATCAGAGGGGCTACACCTTC. This rearrangement joins TRBV4-2 to TRBJ1-2; D unclear. Germline V CDR1 and CDR2: LGHNA, YNFKEQ. Trimming left V 0 bases short and J 8 bases short, with 13 bases between. The CDR3 is 14 amino acids.

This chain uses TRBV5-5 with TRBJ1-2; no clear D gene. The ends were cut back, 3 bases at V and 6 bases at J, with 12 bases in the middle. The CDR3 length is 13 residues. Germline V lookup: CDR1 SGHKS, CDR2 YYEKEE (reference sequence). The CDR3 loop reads CASSYRWRDGYTF. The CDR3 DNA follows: TGTGCCAGCAGCTACCGTTGGAGGGATGGCTACACCTTC.